This TCR beta chain was sequenced for a study of blood T cell repertoires in COVID-19. Across the study: COVID-19 samples, acute and convalescent, were from the United States, Italy and Spain. T cells, B-cell-depleted T cells, or PBMCs provided the cDNA or gDNA that served as material.

As originally analysed: Quantification of nucleated cells was approximated via reference gene primer amplification. The method was immunoSEQ multiplex PCR; TCRdb's version includes in-frame clones alone and lacks a portion of them. The DNA was the basis for D and trimming; V, J and clone size are from that table. This sample has around 100,000 clones, with approximately 91% found just once. V was clipped by 0 bases and J by 6 bases, with 9 bases between them. This CDR3 has 14 amino acids. Germline CDR1 is MDHEN and CDR2 is SYDVKM. This clone was detected a few times. The TCR originated in a human donor with active COVID-19. The donor label of this sample is uncertain. J is TRBJ2-1 and V is TRBV28, with D possibly matching TRBD2 (5 bases). The specimen was peripheral blood. Written as DNA, the CDR3 is TGTGCCAGCAGTTTATGGAGGGCGAGCAATGAGCAGTTCTTC. Translating it yields CASSLWRASNEQFF.